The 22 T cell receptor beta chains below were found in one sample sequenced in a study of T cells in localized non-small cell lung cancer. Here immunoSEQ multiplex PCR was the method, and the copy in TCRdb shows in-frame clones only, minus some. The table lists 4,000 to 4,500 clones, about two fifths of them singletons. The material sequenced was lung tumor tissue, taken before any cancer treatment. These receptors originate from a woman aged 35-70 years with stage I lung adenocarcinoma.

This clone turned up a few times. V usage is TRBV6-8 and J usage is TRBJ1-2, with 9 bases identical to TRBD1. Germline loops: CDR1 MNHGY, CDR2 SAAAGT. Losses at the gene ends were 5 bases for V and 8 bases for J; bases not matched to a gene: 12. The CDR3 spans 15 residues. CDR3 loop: CASSGQPGTGKGYTF. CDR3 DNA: TGTGCCAGCAGTGGCCAACCCGGGACAGGGAAGGGCTACACCTTC.

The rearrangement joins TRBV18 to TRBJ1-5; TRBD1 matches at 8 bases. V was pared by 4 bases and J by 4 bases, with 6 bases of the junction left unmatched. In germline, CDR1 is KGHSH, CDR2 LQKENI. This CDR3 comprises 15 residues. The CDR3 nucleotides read TGTGCCAGCTCACTGTCGACAGGGGCGAATCAGCCCCAGCATTTT. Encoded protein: CASSLSTGANQPQHF.

In DNA, the CDR3 is TGTGCCACCAGCGGCACGGACAGGGGCCCTGAAGCTTTCTTT. Amino acids: CATSGTDRGPEAFF. V usage is TRBV15 and J usage is TRBJ1-1, with 9 bases fitting TRBD1. This CDR3 has 14 amino acids. CDR1 and CDR2 from the germline V gene are LNHNV and YYDKDF (reference sequence). The junction had 7 bases not matched to a gene; V was cut back by 5 bases and J by 6 bases.

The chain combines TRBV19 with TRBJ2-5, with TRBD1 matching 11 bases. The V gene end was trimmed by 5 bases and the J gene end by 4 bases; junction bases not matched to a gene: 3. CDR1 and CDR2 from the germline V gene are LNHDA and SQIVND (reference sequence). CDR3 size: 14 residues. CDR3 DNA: TGTGCCAGTAGTTTGGGACAGGGGGTAGAGACCCAGTACTTC. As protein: CASSLGQGVETQYF.

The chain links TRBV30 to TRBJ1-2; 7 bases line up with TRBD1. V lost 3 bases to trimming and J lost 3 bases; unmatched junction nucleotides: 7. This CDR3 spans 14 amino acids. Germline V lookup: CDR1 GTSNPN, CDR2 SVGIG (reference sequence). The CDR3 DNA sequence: TGTGCCTGGAGGGGGGGAGACAGGGACTATGGCTACACCTTC. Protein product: CAWRGGDRDYGYTF.

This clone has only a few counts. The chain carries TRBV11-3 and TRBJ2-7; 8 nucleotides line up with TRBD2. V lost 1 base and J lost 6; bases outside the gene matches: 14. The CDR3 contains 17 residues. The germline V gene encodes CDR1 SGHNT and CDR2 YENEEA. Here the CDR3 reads CASSLGGTGTRKGEQYF. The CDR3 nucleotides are TGTGCCAGCAGCTTAGGCGGGACCGGGACTAGGAAGGGCGAGCAGTACTTC.

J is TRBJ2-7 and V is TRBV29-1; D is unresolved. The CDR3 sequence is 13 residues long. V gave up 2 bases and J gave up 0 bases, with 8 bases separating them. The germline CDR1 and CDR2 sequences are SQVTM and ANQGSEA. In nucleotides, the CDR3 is TGCAGCGTTGAATCAGATTCCTCCTACGAGCAGTACTTC. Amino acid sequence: CSVESDSSYEQYF.

CDR3 sequence (DNA): TGTGCCTGGAGTTGGGGACCGCCCCAAGAGACCCAGTACTTC. Protein: CAWSWGPPQETQYF. The chain combines TRBV30 with TRBJ2-5; the D gene could be TRBD1 or TRBD2 (5 bases each). The V end was cut by 2 bases, the J end by 1 base, with 11 bases between. Germline V lookup: CDR1 GTSNPN, CDR2 SVGIG (reference sequence). This CDR3 contains 14 residues.

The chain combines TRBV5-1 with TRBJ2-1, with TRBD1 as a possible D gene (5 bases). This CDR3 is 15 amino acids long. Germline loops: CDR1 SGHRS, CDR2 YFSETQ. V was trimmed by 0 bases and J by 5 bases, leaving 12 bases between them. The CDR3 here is CASSLAQGLNNEQFF. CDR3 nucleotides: TGCGCCAGCAGCTTGGCTCAGGGCTTGAACAATGAGCAGTTCTTC.

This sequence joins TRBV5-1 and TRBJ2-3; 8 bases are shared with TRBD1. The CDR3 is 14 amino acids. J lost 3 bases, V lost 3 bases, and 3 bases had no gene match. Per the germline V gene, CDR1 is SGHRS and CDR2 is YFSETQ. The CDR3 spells CASSYRTGTDTQYF. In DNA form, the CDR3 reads TGCGCCAGCAGCTACCGGACAGGGACAGATACGCAGTATTTT.

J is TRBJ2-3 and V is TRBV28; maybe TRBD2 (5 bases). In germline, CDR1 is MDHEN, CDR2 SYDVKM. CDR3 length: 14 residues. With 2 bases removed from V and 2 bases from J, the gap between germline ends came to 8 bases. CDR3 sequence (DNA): TGTGCCAGCAGTTTAGGAGGTCACACAGATACGCAGTATTTT. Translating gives CASSLGGHTDTQYF.

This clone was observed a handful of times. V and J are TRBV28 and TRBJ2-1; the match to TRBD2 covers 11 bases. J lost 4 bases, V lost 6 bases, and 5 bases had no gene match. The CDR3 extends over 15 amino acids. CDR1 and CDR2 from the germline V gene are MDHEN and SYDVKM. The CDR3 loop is CASRSGTSGYNEQFF. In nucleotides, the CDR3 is TGTGCCAGCAGATCAGGGACTAGCGGTTACAATGAGCAGTTCTTC. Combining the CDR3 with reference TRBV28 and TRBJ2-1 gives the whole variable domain DVKVTQSSRYLVKRTGEKVFLECVQDMDHENMFWYRQDPGLGLRLIYFSYDVKMKEKGDIPEGYSVSREKKERFSLILESASTNQTSMYLCASRSGTSGYNEQFFGPGTRLTVL.

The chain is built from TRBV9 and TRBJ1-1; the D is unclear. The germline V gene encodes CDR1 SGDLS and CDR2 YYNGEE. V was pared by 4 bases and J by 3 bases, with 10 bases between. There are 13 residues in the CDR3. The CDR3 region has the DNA TGTGCCAGCAGCACCCTAGGGCACACTGAAGCTTTCTTT. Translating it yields CASSTLGHTEAFF.

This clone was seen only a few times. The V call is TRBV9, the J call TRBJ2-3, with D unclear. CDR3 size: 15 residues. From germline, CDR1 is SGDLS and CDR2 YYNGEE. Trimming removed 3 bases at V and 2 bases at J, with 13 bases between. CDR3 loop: CASSEDTRFTDTQYF. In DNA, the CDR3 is TGTGCCAGCAGCGAAGACACCCGATTCACAGATACGCAGTATTTT. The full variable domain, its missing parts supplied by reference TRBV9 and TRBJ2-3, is DSGVTQTPKHLITATGQRVTLRCSPRSGDLSVYWYQQSLDQGLQFLIQYYNGEERAKGNILERFSAQQFPDLHSELNLSSLELGDSALYFCASSEDTRFTDTQYFGPGTRLTVL.

The CDR3 protein is CASSEGWGQVYGYTF. The CDR3 DNA follows: TGTGCCAGCAGTGAAGGGTGGGGACAGGTATATGGCTACACCTTC. This chain joins TRBV6-7 and TRBJ1-2; TRBD1 agrees at 8 bases. TRBV6-7 is reported as an ORF; its role is uncertain. The CDR3 is made up of 15 amino acids. The trim removed 5 bases at V and 5 bases at J, leaving 10 bases unmatched.

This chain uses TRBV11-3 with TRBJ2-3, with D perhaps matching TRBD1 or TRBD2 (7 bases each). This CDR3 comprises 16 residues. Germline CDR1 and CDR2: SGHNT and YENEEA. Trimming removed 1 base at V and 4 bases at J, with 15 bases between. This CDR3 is CASSLGEGQIADTQYF. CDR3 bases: TGTGCCAGCAGCTTAGGGGAGGGACAGATAGCAGATACGCAGTATTTT.

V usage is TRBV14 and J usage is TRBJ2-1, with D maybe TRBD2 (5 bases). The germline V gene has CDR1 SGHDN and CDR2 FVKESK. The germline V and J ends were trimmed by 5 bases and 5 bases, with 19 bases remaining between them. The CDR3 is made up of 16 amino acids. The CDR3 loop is CASSSSERVLNNEQFF. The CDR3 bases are TGTGCCAGCAGCTCATCGGAGAGGGTACTAAACAATGAGCAGTTCTTC.

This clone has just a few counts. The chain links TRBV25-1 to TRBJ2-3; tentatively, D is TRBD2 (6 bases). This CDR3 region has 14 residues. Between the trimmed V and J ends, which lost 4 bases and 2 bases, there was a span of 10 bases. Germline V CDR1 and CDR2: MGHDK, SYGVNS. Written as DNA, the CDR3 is TGTGCCAGCAGTGGCTGGACTAACACAGATACGCAGTATTTT. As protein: CASSGWTNTDTQYF.

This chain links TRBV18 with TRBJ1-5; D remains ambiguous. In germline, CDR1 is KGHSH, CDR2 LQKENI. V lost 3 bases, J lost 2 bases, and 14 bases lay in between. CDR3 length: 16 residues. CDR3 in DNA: TGTGCCAGCTCACCGTTCAGCAATTCGGGCAATCAGCCCCAGCATTTT. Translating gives CASSPFSNSGNQPQHF.

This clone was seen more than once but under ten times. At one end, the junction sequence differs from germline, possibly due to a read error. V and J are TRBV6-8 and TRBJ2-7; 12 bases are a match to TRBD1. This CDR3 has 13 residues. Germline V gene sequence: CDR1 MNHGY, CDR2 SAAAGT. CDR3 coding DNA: TGTGCCATCAGTGGGACAGGGGGCCACGAGCAGTACTTC. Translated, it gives CAISGTGGHEQYF.

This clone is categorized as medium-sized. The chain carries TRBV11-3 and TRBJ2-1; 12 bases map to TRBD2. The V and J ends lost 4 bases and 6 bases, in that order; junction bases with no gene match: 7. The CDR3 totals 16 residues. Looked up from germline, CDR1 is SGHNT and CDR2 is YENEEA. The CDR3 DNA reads TGTGCCAGCAGCTCAGAGCTAGCGGGAGGGGGCAATGAGCAGTTCTTC. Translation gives CASSSELAGGGNEQFF. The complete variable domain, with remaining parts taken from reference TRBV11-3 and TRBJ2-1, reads EAGVVQSPRYKIIEKKQPVAFWCNPISGHNTLYWYLQNLGQGPELLIRYENEEAVDDSQLPKDRFSAERLKGVDSTLKIQPAELGDSAVYLCASSSELAGGGNEQFFGPGTRLTVL.

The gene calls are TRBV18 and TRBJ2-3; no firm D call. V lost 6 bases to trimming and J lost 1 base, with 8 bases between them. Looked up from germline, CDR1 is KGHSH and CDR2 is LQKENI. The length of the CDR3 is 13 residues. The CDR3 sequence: CASSLRGTDTQYF. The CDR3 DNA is TGTGCCAGCTCCCTTCGGGGCACAGATACGCAGTATTTT.